This TCR beta chain comes out of a study of early T cells in non-severe SARS-CoV-2 infection. Notes on the study in general: VDJdb-based matching was biased toward anti-spike CD8 responses and missed private and CD4 specificities.

Concerning this clonotype itself: The antigen is undetermined.

Individual cDNA molecules were tagged with unique molecular identifiers. From the 5' RACE reads, TCRdb called clonotypes with MiXCR, one entry per CDR3 protein. The profile covers approximately 64,000 distinct CDR3 sequences, with 20% appearing a single time and about 15% taken by the ten largest. V was trimmed by 10 bases and J by 0 bases, leaving 13 bases between them. There are 14 residues in the CDR3. This rearrangement joins TRBV12-3 or TRBV12-4 to TRBJ1-3; D unresolved. The source of this sequence is an adult who was a healthcare worker with PCR-confirmed SARS-CoV-2 infection or an uninfected control (not recorded which). The material sequenced was whole blood, taken at baseline. The CDR3 DNA follows: TGTGCCACCCGAGGGAGCGCCTCTGGAAACACCATATATTTT. It yields the protein CATRGSASGNTIYF.